This note documents a single T cell receptor beta chain sequence. This entry comes from a study of beta chain features in type 1 diabetes. cDNA synthesis used the whole RNA isolate, giving expressed TCRB sequences. Assay: immunoSEQ multiplex PCR; the TCRdb copy retains only in-frame clones and omits some. The sample includes approximately 160,000 clones, about 8.1% of them seen just once. Material for sequencing was central memory CD4+ T cells from blood. The TCR sequence derives from a young man in good health.

CDR3 DNA: TGTGCCAGTACTAGGGGACAGGGGATCTATGGCTACACCTTC. It specifies CASTRGQGIYGYTF. This chain uses TRBV19 with TRBJ1-2; 10 bases are shared with TRBD1. V gave up 7 bases and J gave up 4 bases; unmatched junction bases: 6. This CDR3 region has 14 residues. CDR1 and CDR2 from the germline V gene are LNHDA and SQIVND (reference sequence).